This T cell receptor (beta chain) was identified during a study of blood T cell repertoires in COVID-19. From germline, CDR1 is MNHEY and CDR2 SVGAGI. The CDR3 is made up of 14 amino acids. V shed 6 bases, J shed 4 bases, and the junction held 7 bases outside the gene matches. Methods used by the authors: Reference gene primers were amplified, and this amplification served to estimate nucleated cell counts. Repertoires were generated with immunoSEQ multiplex PCR, while TCRdb's copy carries only in-frame clones and drops some. V, J and clone size reflect that table, while D and trimming were determined from the DNA. There are more than 85,000 clones in the sample; 70% to 85% occur only once, and 10% lies in the top ten.

The sample consisted of peripheral blood. This TCR derives from a man in his sixties or seventies with acute or convalescent COVID-19. The chain combines TRBV6-5 with TRBJ1-2, with 8 bases identical to TRBD1. The CDR3 region is CASRYRTGRYGYTF. In DNA, the CDR3 is TGTGCCAGCAGATATCGGACAGGGCGCTATGGCTACACCTTC.